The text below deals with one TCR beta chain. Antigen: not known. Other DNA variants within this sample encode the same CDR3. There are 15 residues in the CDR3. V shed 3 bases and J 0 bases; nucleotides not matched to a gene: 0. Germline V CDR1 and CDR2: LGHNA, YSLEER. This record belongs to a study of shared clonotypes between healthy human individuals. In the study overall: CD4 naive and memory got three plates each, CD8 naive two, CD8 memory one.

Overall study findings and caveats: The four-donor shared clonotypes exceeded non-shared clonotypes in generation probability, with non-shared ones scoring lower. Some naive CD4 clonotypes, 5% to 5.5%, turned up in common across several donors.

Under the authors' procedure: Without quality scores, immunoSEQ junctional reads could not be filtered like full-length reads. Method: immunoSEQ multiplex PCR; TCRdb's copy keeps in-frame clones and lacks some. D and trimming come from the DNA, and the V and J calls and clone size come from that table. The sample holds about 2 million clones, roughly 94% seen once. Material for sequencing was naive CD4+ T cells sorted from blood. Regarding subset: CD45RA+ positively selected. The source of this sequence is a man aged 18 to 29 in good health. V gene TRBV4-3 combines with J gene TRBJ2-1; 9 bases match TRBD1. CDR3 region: CASSQGQGSYNEQFF. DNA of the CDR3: TGCGCCAGCAGCCAGGGACAGGGCTCCTACAATGAGCAGTTCTTC.